This T cell receptor beta chain was captured by sequencing in a study of T cell repertoires in cytomegalovirus infection. Whole-study context: Indicated by public TCR beta signatures were CMV infection and matching HLA type.

Each CDR3 protein is one row after TCRdb ran MiXCR on the reads. The table has approximately 150,000 distinct CDR3 sequences, about a fifth seen once. This clonotype appeared many times. Its antigen is as yet unknown. The CDR3 length is 12 residues. With 6 bases removed from V and 5 bases from J, the gap between germline ends came to 10 bases. The chain has TRBV12-3 or TRBV12-4 and TRBJ2-5; D gene unclear. The TCR comes from a human donor in good health (CMV status not recorded). Some clones in this sample may be carry-over from other donors' samples. This specimen consisted of CD8+ T cells from cultured PBMCs, obtained from culture after CMV antigen stimulation. The CDR3 reads CASSLRGETQYF. The CDR3 DNA is TGTGCCAGCAGCTTAAGAGGCGAGACCCAGTACTTC.